Described below is a single TCR beta chain sequence and its context. The antigen is unknown. Germline lookup yields CDR1 WNHNN and CDR2 SYGVQD (reference sequence). The CDR3 runs to 14 residues. Trimming left V 2 bases short and J 2 bases short, with 8 bases between. This sample was included in a study of vaccination and CD4 T cells after COVID-19. As for treatment: approximately 11-day PBMC culture with coronavirus spike peptide pools or control peptides (ViraFEST assay). One should note that the unexposed donor's CD4+ T cells were collected before the COVID-19 pandemic (2011-2018). Researchers used the Oncomine TCR Beta short-read assay to sequence DNA from cultured CD4+ T cells. Each CDR3 protein gets one entry after TCRdb re-called the PCR reads with MiXCR. The table has around 9,000 distinct CDR3 sequences, 30% to 35% seen once. Study-wide results and caveats: The study sampled relatively few convalescent patients and omitted early post-infection timepoints. Analysis of convalescent patients found that 304 of 307 vaccine-specific clones were spike mono-reactive.

The chain joins TRBV10-1 to TRBJ2-3; D remains ambiguous. Sequencing was performed on CD4+ T cells from blood, cultured in vitro. The receptor's source is a human donor in good health. The CDR3 region is CASSEGDPTDTQYF. The CDR3 nucleotides read TGCGCCAGCAGTGAGGGCGACCCCACAGATACGCAGTATTTT.